Listed below are T cell receptor beta chains from one sample, sequenced in a study of blood T cells in healthy people across ages. One entry per CDR3 protein results from TCRdb running MiXCR on the 5' RACE reads. The table lists about a million distinct CDR3 sequences, roughly half of them singletons. The sequenced material came from blood. The source of these receptors is a woman aged 55-69 years in good health. CDR3s include the opening cysteine and the closing phenylalanine or tryptophan. D genes are given only for firm matches. Clone size is shown for a subset of rows, as once, few, many or a class of expanded clone.

cdr3_aa cdr3_nt d_call v_call cdr3_length j_call clone_size
CSAPRLAIQETQYF TGCAGTGCGCCCCGACTAGCCATCCAAGAGACCCAGTACTTC TRBD2 TRBV20-1 14 TRBJ2-5 .
CASSLEVRTETQYF TGTGCCAGCAGCTTAGAGGTCAGGACAGAGACCCAGTACTTC . TRBV7-9 14 TRBJ2-5 .
CASTRQSSGNTIYF TGTGCCAGCACCCGACAGTCCTCTGGAAACACCATATATTTT . TRBV2 14 TRBJ1-3 .
CATSSMGHRETQYF TGTGCCACCAGCAGCATGGGTCATAGAGAGACCCAGTACTTC . TRBV15 14 TRBJ2-5 .
CASTLGLAYNEQFF TGTGCCAGCACGCTCGGTCTGGCTTACAATGAGCAGTTCTTC . TRBV7-2 14 TRBJ2-1 few
CASSSIPGVRETQYF TGTGCCAGCAGCTCGATTCCCGGTGTCAGAGAGACCCAGTACTTC . TRBV7-2 15 TRBJ2-5 few
CSAQDQETQYF TGCAGTGCTCAGGATCAAGAGACCCAGTACTTC . TRBV20-1 11 TRBJ2-5 .
CSASQTFDTDTQYF TGCAGTGCTAGTCAGACTTTCGACACAGATACGCAGTATTTT . TRBV20-1 14 TRBJ2-3 few
CSARDGGGRSDTQYF TGCAGTGCTAGAGATGGGGGGGGGAGGTCAGATACGCAGTATTTT TRBD2 TRBV20-1 15 TRBJ2-3 .
CSAEPEQLGDQYF TGCAGTGCGGAACCTGAGCAATTGGGTGACCAGTACTTC . TRBV20-1 13 TRBJ2-5 .
CASRRSLAGTQYF TGTGCCAGCAGGAGGTCACTAGCGGGTACGCAGTATTTT TRBD2 TRBV6-5 13 TRBJ2-3 .
CARQFYNEQFF TGTGCCAGGCAGTTCTACAATGAGCAGTTCTTC . TRBV2 11 TRBJ2-1 .
CASSRGGPEGTDTQYF TGTGCCAGCAGCAGAGGGGGACCAGAGGGCACAGATACGCAGTATTTT . TRBV11-3 16 TRBJ2-3 .
CASGPGTSNEQYF TGTGCCAGCGGTCCCGGGACTAGCAACGAGCAGTACTTC TRBD2 TRBV6-2/TRBV6-3 13 TRBJ2-7 .
CASSGFGGSSYNEQFF TGTGCCAGCAGTGGATTTGGCGGGAGCTCCTACAATGAGCAGTTCTTC TRBD2 TRBV27 16 TRBJ2-1 few
CASSLGTTSGTPLAKNIQYF TGTGCCAGCAGCTTAGGAACGACTAGCGGGACTCCACTAGCCAAAAACATTCAGTACTTC TRBD2 TRBV7-2 20 TRBJ2-4 .
CASSRPGQGAAEQYF TGTGCCAGCAGTCGGCCGGGACAGGGGGCCGCGGAACAGTACTTC TRBD1 TRBV6-5 15 TRBJ2-7 .
CASSVGGEAYEQYF TGCGCCAGCAGCGTTGGGGGGGAGGCCTACGAGCAGTACTTC TRBD2 TRBV5-1 14 TRBJ2-7 .
CASSTGQFTGELFF TGTGCCAGCAGTACGGGACAATTCACCGGGGAGCTGTTTTTT . TRBV6-2/TRBV6-3 14 TRBJ2-2 once
CAISGVRGSYEQYF TGTGCCATCAGTGGGGTGCGGGGCTCCTACGAGCAGTACTTC . TRBV10-3 14 TRBJ2-7 few
CASTRGSQETQYF TGCGCCAGCACACGAGGGAGCCAAGAGACCCAGTACTTC . TRBV5-1 13 TRBJ2-5 few
CSARERESVDTQYF TGCAGTGCTAGGGAACGGGAGTCAGTAGATACGCAGTATTTT . TRBV20-1 14 TRBJ2-3 .
CASSSSPSVGYTF TGTGCCAGCAGTTCATCCCCCTCTGTTGGCTACACCTTC . TRBV28 13 TRBJ1-2 .
CATSDLGGTGASGFYGYTF TGTGCCACCAGTGATTTGGGTGGGACAGGCGCCTCGGGTTTTTATGGCTACACCTTC TRBD1 TRBV24-1 19 TRBJ1-2 .